The sequence of this T cell receptor (beta chain) was determined in a study of T cell responses to AZD1222 COVID-19 vaccine. Study-wide points: Baseline testing showed seropositivity in only a handful of AZD1222 recipients. Clonal diversity was possibly underestimated, and white British individuals and females predominated among donors. Of spike-specific TCRs, nearly half reportedly target regions left unmutated in variants.

Per germline, CDR1 GTSNPN and CDR2 SVGIG (reference sequence). The CDR3 sequence is 12 residues long. V trimming: 5 bases; J trimming: 9 bases; junction bases outside the gene matches: 4. Only in-frame clones appear in the TCRdb table, and some are missing; sequencing was by immunoSEQ multiplex PCR. This table holds some 120,000 clones, around 90% found once. For this clone: What it binds is unknown.

The chain carries TRBV30 and TRBJ1-6; 7 bases line up with TRBD1. The TCR comes from an adult who received the AZD1222 COVID-19 vaccine. The sample was peripheral blood, taken 28 days after the second AZD1222 dose. The CDR3 nucleotides read TGTGCCTGGGAGGGACAGTTTTCACCCCTCCACTTT. Its translation is CAWEGQFSPLHF. Together with reference TRBV30 and TRBJ1-6, the CDR3 gives the full variable domain: SQTIHQWPATLVQPVGSPLSLECTVEGTSNPNLYWYRQAAGRGLQLLFYSVGIGQISSEVPQNLSASRPQDRQFILSSKKLLLSDSGFYLCAWEGQFSPLHFGNGTRLTVT.